A selection of T cell receptor beta chains follows, all from one sample in a study of Graves' ophthalmopathy and Graves' hyperthyroidism. One entry per CDR3 protein results from TCRdb running MiXCR on the multiplex PCR reads. The sample holds roughly 420,000 distinct CDR3 sequences; 20% to 25% are singletons and the top ten take approximately 3%. The material sequenced was peripheral blood. The origin of the receptors is a woman aged 18-29 years with stable Graves' hyperthyroidism. Each CDR3 is given with its conserved first and last residue. A D gene is named only where the DNA matches it firmly. Only part of the rows carry a size: once, few, many, or a class if the clone is expanded.

clone size	V gene	J gene	D gene	CDR3 protein	CDR3 DNA
once	TRBV5-1	TRBJ2-7	.	CASSLVDSSYEQYF	TGCGCCAGCAGCTTGGTGGACAGCTCCTACGAGCAGTACTTC
many	TRBV20-1	TRBJ1-5	.	CSARDTESNQPQHF	TGCAGTGCTAGAGATACGGAGAGCAATCAGCCCCAGCATTTT
many	TRBV20-1	TRBJ2-7	.	CSAGPPKSYEQYF	TGCAGTGCCGGACCACCTAAGTCCTACGAGCAGTACTTC
few	TRBV13	TRBJ2-5	.	CASSPDTAGSQYF	TGTGCCAGCAGCCCAGATACTGCTGGATCCCAGTACTTC
many	TRBV6-2/TRBV6-3	TRBJ2-7	.	CASSYSMDGQGYDEQYF	TGTGCCAGCAGTTACTCGATGGACGGGCAGGGGTACGACGAGCAGTACTTC
many	TRBV7-9	TRBJ2-5	.	CASSLELLQETQYF	TGTGCCAGCAGCTTAGAGCTTCTCCAAGAGACCCAGTACTTC
.	TRBV30	TRBJ2-7	TRBD1	CAWSVPGTGPGFYEQYF	TGTGCCTGGAGTGTACCAGGGACAGGGCCGGGGTTTTACGAGCAGTACTTC
.	TRBV28	TRBJ2-2	TRBD2	CASSEYSGRASGDLFF	TGTGCCAGCAGCGAATATAGCGGGAGGGCCTCCGGGGATCTGTTTTTT
many	TRBV11-2	TRBJ2-7	.	CASSLDAANEQYF	TGTGCCAGCAGCTTAGACGCTGCTAACGAGCAGTACTTC
many	TRBV29-1	TRBJ1-2	.	CSVDGQHSGYTF	TGCAGCGTCGACGGACAGCACTCGGGCTACACCTTC
.	TRBV5-1	TRBJ2-7	TRBD1	CASSLEGQSAYEQYF	TGCGCCAGCAGCTTGGAGGGACAGAGTGCCTACGAGCAGTACTTC
many	TRBV20-1	TRBJ2-7	TRBD2	CSARGLAGFYEQYF	TGCAGTGCTAGGGGACTAGCGGGGTTCTACGAGCAGTACTTC
many	TRBV6-5	TRBJ2-7	TRBD1	CASVWGTGSSYEQYF	TGTGCCAGCGTCTGGGGGACAGGGAGCTCCTACGAGCAGTACTTC
.	TRBV27	TRBJ2-5	TRBD1	CASSFHAQGAKTQYF	TGTGCCAGCAGTTTCCACGCACAGGGGGCAAAGACCCAGTACTTC
many	TRBV19	TRBJ1-2	.	CASEKAGRVGYTF	TGTGCCAGCGAGAAGGCCGGTAGGGTCGGCTACACCTTC
.	TRBV12-3/TRBV12-4	TRBJ1-2	.	CASSLSRADGYTF	TGTGCCAGCAGTTTATCCAGGGCGGATGGCTACACCTTC
.	TRBV6-2/TRBV6-3	TRBJ2-2	TRBD2	CASRPGLAGDGPNTGELFF	TGTGCCAGCAGACCGGGACTAGCGGGAGATGGGCCGAACACCGGGGAGCTGTTTTTT
many	TRBV24-1	TRBJ2-7	.	CATSAGQMQSPEQYF	TGTGCCACCAGCGCGGGACAGATGCAATCCCCCGAGCAGTACTTC
.	TRBV9	TRBJ2-2	TRBD1	CASSETTNRGRPVDTGELFF	TGTGCCAGCAGCGAAACCACAAACAGGGGGCGTCCGGTGGACACCGGGGAGCTGTTTTTT
.	TRBV6-2/TRBV6-3	TRBJ1-5	TRBD1	CASSYSLGTGFPQPQHF	TGTGCCAGCAGTTACTCGTTGGGGACAGGGTTCCCTCAGCCCCAGCATTTT
.	TRBV6-1	TRBJ1-1	.	CASSEIMGDIEAFF	TGTGCCAGCAGTGAGATAATGGGGGACATTGAAGCTTTCTTT
many	TRBV29-1	TRBJ1-2	.	CSVEEGLEYGYTF	TGCAGCGTTGAAGAGGGGCTCGAGTATGGCTACACCTTC
many	TRBV6-1	TRBJ2-6	TRBD1	CASSQPIRDRVLGANVLTF	TGTGCCAGCAGTCAACCTATCCGGGACAGGGTCCTTGGGGCCAACGTCCTGACTTTC
many	TRBV6-1	TRBJ1-6	.	CASSSQADNSPLHF	TGTGCCAGCAGCTCACAGGCAGATAATTCACCCCTCCACTTT
many	TRBV7-8	TRBJ1-2	.	CASSLALEDYGYTF	TGTGCCAGCAGCTTAGCTCTAGAGGACTATGGCTACACCTTC
many	TRBV28	TRBJ2-7	.	CASSFRVGRRTSIPYEQYF	TGTGCCAGCAGTTTTAGGGTGGGGCGCAGGACAAGCATCCCCTACGAGCAGTACTTC
many	TRBV11-3	TRBJ2-7	.	CASSLEFGTRNYEQYF	TGTGCCAGCAGCTTAGAGTTCGGAACACGTAACTACGAGCAGTACTTC
many	TRBV12-3/TRBV12-4	TRBJ1-2	.	CAIRLDGYTF	TGTGCCATCCGCCTCGATGGCTACACCTTC
many	TRBV7-2	TRBJ2-7	.	CASSLGGGLPEQYF	TGTGCCAGCAGCTTAGGCGGCGGACTTCCTGAGCAGTACTTC
.	TRBV7-9	TRBJ2-7	TRBD1	CAGSQGARFGEQYF	TGTGCCGGCAGCCAGGGGGCGAGGTTTGGCGAGCAGTACTTC
few	TRBV6-2/TRBV6-3	TRBJ2-4	.	CASSYLPGSGDIQYF	TGTGCCAGCAGTTACCTACCGGGGAGTGGGGACATTCAGTACTTC
many	TRBV7-8	TRBJ1-5	.	CASSLAETPNQPQHF	TGTGCCAGCAGCTTAGCGGAGACACCCAATCAGCCCCAGCATTTT
.	TRBV12-3/TRBV12-4	TRBJ2-7	.	CASSPHQRGSYEQYF	TGTGCCAGCAGTCCTCACCAGCGTGGTTCATACGAGCAGTACTTC
many	TRBV29-1	TRBJ2-7	.	CSVGGTGAGEQYF	TGCAGCGTTGGGGGGACCGGAGCGGGCGAGCAGTACTTC
.	TRBV7-2	TRBJ2-7	TRBD2	CASSLTSGATYEQYF	TGTGCCAGCAGCTTGACTAGCGGGGCCACCTACGAGCAGTACTTC
many	TRBV6-2/TRBV6-3	TRBJ2-6	.	CASSRQASGANVLTF	TGTGCCAGCAGCCGACAGGCCTCTGGGGCCAACGTCCTGACTTTC
many	TRBV12-3/TRBV12-4	TRBJ2-2	.	CASSHPDDAANTGELFF	TGTGCCAGCAGTCATCCCGACGACGCGGCGAACACCGGGGAGCTGTTTTTT
few	TRBV12-3/TRBV12-4	TRBJ1-6	.	CASSFLTLNSPLHF	TGTGCCAGCAGTTTCTTGACGTTAAACTCACCCCTCCACTTT
.	TRBV24-1	TRBJ2-7	.	CATSDLGGYEQYF	TGTGCCACCAGTGACCTCGGGGGCTACGAGCAGTACTTC
few	TRBV6-2/TRBV6-3	TRBJ2-7	.	CASSRGDFFSHEQYF	TGTGCCAGCAGTCGCGGGGACTTTTTCTCCCACGAGCAGTACTTC
many	TRBV29-1	TRBJ1-2	TRBD1	CSVVRQGGDYGYTF	TGCAGCGTTGTACGACAAGGGGGCGACTATGGCTACACCTTC
many	TRBV24-1	TRBJ2-2	.	CATSDLPSTGPNTGELFF	TGTGCCACCAGTGATTTGCCATCAACAGGGCCCAACACCGGGGAGCTGTTTTTT
many	TRBV3-1	TRBJ2-5	TRBD2	CASSQEMASGRATQETQYF	TGTGCCAGCAGCCAAGAAATGGCTAGCGGGAGGGCCACCCAAGAGACCCAGTACTTC
many	TRBV3-1	TRBJ2-5	TRBD2	CASSQAGGGRETQYF	TGTGCCAGCAGCCAAGCGGGAGGAGGCCGGGAGACCCAGTACTTC
many	TRBV18	TRBJ2-7	.	CASSPGVTYEQYF	TGTGCCAGCTCACCAGGGGTAACCTACGAGCAGTACTTC
many	TRBV12-3/TRBV12-4	TRBJ1-1	.	CASSHSGVTEAFF	TGTGCCAGCAGTCACTCAGGGGTCACTGAAGCTTTCTTT
many	TRBV28	TRBJ2-7	TRBD2	CASNPGGSTPYEQYF	TGTGCCAGCAACCCTGGCGGGAGTACCCCCTACGAGCAGTACTTC
.	TRBV3-1	TRBJ2-7	.	CASSQGPRGYEQYF	TGTGCCAGCAGCCAAGGTCCCAGGGGCTACGAGCAGTACTTC
.	TRBV12-3/TRBV12-4	TRBJ2-6	.	CASSIRSGANVLTF	TGTGCCAGCAGCATAAGATCTGGGGCCAACGTCCTGACTTTC
many	TRBV6-1	TRBJ1-1	.	CASSEGSVNTEAFF	TGTGCCAGCAGCGAAGGCTCGGTGAACACTGAAGCTTTCTTT
many	TRBV19	TRBJ1-1	.	CASSVQLGPETEAFF	TGTGCCAGTAGTGTCCAACTGGGTCCTGAGACTGAAGCTTTCTTT
many	TRBV5-1	TRBJ1-1	.	CASSLAVPANTEAFF	TGCGCCAGCAGCTTGGCGGTCCCTGCGAACACTGAAGCTTTCTTT
many	TRBV5-1	TRBJ2-7	.	CASSTTGHTYEQYF	TGCGCCAGCAGCACTACAGGGCACACCTACGAGCAGTACTTC
many	TRBV25-1	TRBJ2-7	TRBD1	CASSGLTGSSYEQYF	TGTGCCAGCAGTGGACTGACAGGGAGCTCCTACGAGCAGTACTTC
many	TRBV6-2/TRBV6-3	TRBJ2-7	TRBD2	CASRQPRRREKSYEQYF	TGTGCCAGCAGACAACCACGGAGGCGGGAGAAATCTTACGAGCAGTACTTC